The T cell receptor beta chain under discussion was sequenced for a study of blood T cell repertoires in COVID-19. Overall study: Acute and convalescent COVID-19 specimens originated in the United States, Italy and Spain. T cells, B-cell-depleted T cells, or PBMCs supplied cDNA or gDNA.

Original data processing: Amplification of reference gene primers was used by the study to estimate nucleated cell counts. Produced via immunoSEQ multiplex PCR; TCRdb's table is partial and in-frame only. Clone size and the V and J calls come from that table; the DNA yielded D and trimming. This table holds some 130,000 clones, roughly 90% found once. Looked up from germline, CDR1 is MNHEY and CDR2 is SMNVEV (reference sequence). V shed 4 bases and J shed 4 bases, with 19 bases lying between them. The CDR3 loop spans 16 amino acids. The chain links TRBV27 to TRBJ2-5, with D possibly TRBD1 on 5 matching bases. Specimen: peripheral blood. The clonotype was recovered from a man in his 70s with active COVID-19. The CDR3 sequence: CASSSLGSRGSETQYF. Here the CDR3 DNA reads TGTGCCAGCAGTTCTCTGGGTAGTAGGGGTTCAGAGACCCAGTACTTC.